Listed below are T cell receptor beta chains from one sample, sequenced in a study of shared clonotypes between healthy human individuals. Generated by immunoSEQ multiplex PCR, the TCRdb table keeps only in-frame clones and is missing some. The table has 2 million to 2.5 million clones, more than 90% seen once; the top ten hold roughly 0.13%. The sample consisted of naive CD4+ T cells sorted from blood. The origin of the receptors is a man between 18 and 29 years old in good health. The CDR3 runs from the conserved cysteine through the conserved F or W. The order of the fields is V gene, D gene, J gene, clone size, CDR3 DNA, CDR3 protein. D genes are given only for firm matches. Not all rows give a size; the values are once, few, many and, for expanded clones, a class.

V: TRBV11-2; D: NA; J: TRBJ2-5; size: NA; DNA: TGTGCCAGCAGCCCGCTGGGGGGGGCAGAGACCCAGTACTTC; CDR3: CASSPLGGAETQYF
V: TRBV5-1; D: TRBD1; J: TRBJ1-3; size: NA; DNA: TGCGCCAGCAGCCCGCAGGGGGCTGGAAACACCATATATTTT; CDR3: CASSPQGAGNTIYF
V: TRBV2; D: TRBD1; J: TRBJ2-4; size: NA; DNA: TGTGCCAGCAGTATACAGGGGGCCCCCAAAAACATTCAGTACTTC; CDR3: CASSIQGAPKNIQYF
V: TRBV28; D: NA; J: TRBJ2-5; size: once; DNA: TGTGCCAGCAGTCAAGCAAAGGAGACCCAGTACTTC; CDR3: CASSQAKETQYF
V: TRBV29-1; D: TRBD1; J: TRBJ2-1; size: few; DNA: TGCAGCGTCCACTCGGACAGGGGGTACGATGAGCAGTTCTTC; CDR3: CSVHSDRGYDEQFF
V: TRBV6-1; D: TRBD2; J: TRBJ2-1; size: NA; DNA: TGTGCCAGCAGTGAGGAAAAAGCGGGAGGGCGTGAGCAGTTCTTC; CDR3: CASSEEKAGGREQFF
V: TRBV11-1; D: TRBD1; J: TRBJ2-7; size: NA; DNA: TGTGCCAGCAGCCTAAGGACAGGGGGACCCTACGAGCAGTACTTC; CDR3: CASSLRTGGPYEQYF
V: TRBV7-2; D: NA; J: TRBJ2-2; size: NA; DNA: TGTGCCAGCAGCTTAGTGTACGGCGGGGAGCTGTTTTTT; CDR3: CASSLVYGGELFF
V: TRBV5-1; D: NA; J: TRBJ1-1; size: NA; DNA: TGCGCCAGCAGCTGGCAGGGTGGACAGCGGGGTACTGAAGCTTTCTTT; CDR3: CASSWQGGQRGTEAFF
V: TRBV7-9; D: NA; J: TRBJ1-1; size: NA; DNA: TGTGCCAGCAGCTTAGATAGGTGGGCAACTGAAGCTTTCTTT; CDR3: CASSLDRWATEAFF
V: TRBV4-3; D: TRBD1; J: TRBJ2-1; size: NA; DNA: TGCGCCAGCAGCCTTCTACAGGGGAATGAGCAGTTCTTC; CDR3: CASSLLQGNEQFF
V: TRBV4-2; D: TRBD2; J: TRBJ2-2; size: NA; DNA: TGTGCCAGCAGCCTAATGGCGACTAGCGGGGGCTACTTCGCGAACACCGGGGAGCTGTTTTTT; CDR3: CASSLMATSGGYFANTGELFF
V: TRBV7-8; D: NA; J: TRBJ2-7; size: once; DNA: TGTGCCAGCAGCTTAGGACACCCCGGGTTCACCCCCGAGCAGTACTTC; CDR3: CASSLGHPGFTPEQYF
V: TRBV7-2; D: TRBD1; J: TRBJ1-6; size: NA; DNA: TGTGCCAGCAGCTTAGTCCCTAGAGGGGGCAGGGGTAGGAATTCACCCCTCCACTTT; CDR3: CASSLVPRGGRGRNSPLHF
V: TRBV2; D: NA; J: TRBJ1-1; size: NA; DNA: TGTGCCAGCAGTGATTTGGGGAGAGGGACTGAAGCTTTCTTT; CDR3: CASSDLGRGTEAFF
V: TRBV6-1; D: NA; J: TRBJ1-4; size: NA; DNA: TGTGCCAGCAGTGAACGTTCAAGTAATGAAAAACTGTTTTTT; CDR3: CASSERSSNEKLFF
V: TRBV7-8; D: TRBD1; J: TRBJ1-6; size: NA; DNA: TGTGCCAGCAGCACGGGACAGGGGTTTAATTCACCCCTCCACTTT; CDR3: CASSTGQGFNSPLHF
V: TRBV2; D: TRBD2; J: TRBJ2-5; size: NA; DNA: TGTGCCAGCTCTAGTAATAGCGGGAGAGAGACCCAGTACTTC; CDR3: CASSSNSGRETQYF
V: TRBV5-1; D: TRBD1; J: TRBJ2-5; size: NA; DNA: TGCGCCAGCAGCAACCCTCACAGGGGCGACCAAGAGACCCAGTACTTC; CDR3: CASSNPHRGDQETQYF
V: TRBV10-3; D: NA; J: TRBJ2-4; size: NA; DNA: TGTGCCATCAGTCCCAGCGGCCTAGCCAAAAACATTCAGTACTTC; CDR3: CAISPSGLAKNIQYF
V: TRBV19; D: NA; J: TRBJ2-3; size: NA; DNA: TGTGCCAGTAGTGCCCTAGGAGATACGCAGTATTTT; CDR3: CASSALGDTQYF
V: TRBV4-1; D: NA; J: TRBJ2-1; size: once; DNA: TGCGCCAGCAGCCCGCAGGAGGACTCCTACAATGAGCAGTTCTTC; CDR3: CASSPQEDSYNEQFF
V: TRBV5-5; D: NA; J: TRBJ2-1; size: once; DNA: TGTGCCAGCAGCCCGCCTCAGGGGCGTAATGAGCAGTTCTTC; CDR3: CASSPPQGRNEQFF
V: TRBV18; D: NA; J: TRBJ1-5; size: NA; DNA: TGTGCCAGCTCACCGGGGAATAGCAATCAGCCCCAGCATTTT; CDR3: CASSPGNSNQPQHF
V: TRBV7-9; D: NA; J: TRBJ1-2; size: NA; DNA: TGTGCCAGCAGCTTAAGCTCGTCGAGGACCGGACTCGGCTATGGCTACACCTTC; CDR3: CASSLSSSRTGLGYGYTF
V: TRBV19; D: TRBD1; J: TRBJ1-2; size: NA; DNA: TGTGCCAGTAGCATACAAACCAGGACAGGGGAAGTTACCTTC; CDR3: CASSIQTRTGEVTF
V: TRBV20-1; D: NA; J: TRBJ2-7; size: NA; DNA: TGCAGTGCTTCGGACGACTACGAGCAGTACTTC; CDR3: CSASDDYEQYF